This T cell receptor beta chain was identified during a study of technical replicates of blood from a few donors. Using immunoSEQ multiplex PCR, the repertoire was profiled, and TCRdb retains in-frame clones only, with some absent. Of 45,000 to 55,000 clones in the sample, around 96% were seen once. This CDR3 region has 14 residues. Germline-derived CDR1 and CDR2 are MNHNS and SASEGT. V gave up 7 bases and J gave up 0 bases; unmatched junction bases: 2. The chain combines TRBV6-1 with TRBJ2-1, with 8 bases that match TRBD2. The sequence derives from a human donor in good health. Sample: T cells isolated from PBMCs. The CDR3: CASTAGGSYNEQFF. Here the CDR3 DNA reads TGTGCCAGCACTGCGGGAGGCTCCTACAATGAGCAGTTCTTC.